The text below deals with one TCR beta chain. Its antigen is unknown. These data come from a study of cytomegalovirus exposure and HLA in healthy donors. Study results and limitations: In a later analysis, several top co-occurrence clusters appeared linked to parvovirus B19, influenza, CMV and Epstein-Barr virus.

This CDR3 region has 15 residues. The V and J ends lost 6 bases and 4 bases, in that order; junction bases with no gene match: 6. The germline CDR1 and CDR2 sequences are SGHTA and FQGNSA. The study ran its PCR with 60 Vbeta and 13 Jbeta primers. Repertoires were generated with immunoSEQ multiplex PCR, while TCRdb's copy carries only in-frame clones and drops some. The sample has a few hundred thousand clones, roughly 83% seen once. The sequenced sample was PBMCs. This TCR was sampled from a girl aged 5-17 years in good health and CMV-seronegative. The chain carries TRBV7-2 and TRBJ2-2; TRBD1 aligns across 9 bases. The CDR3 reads CASRIGTGFTGELFF. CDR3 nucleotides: TGTGCCAGCAGAATCGGGACAGGGTTCACCGGGGAGCTGTTTTTT.